This passage covers 32 T cell receptor beta chains from one sample sequenced in a study of cytomegalovirus exposure and HLA in healthy donors. The primer mix had 60 Vbeta and 13 Jbeta primers. Measured with immunoSEQ multiplex PCR; TCRdb has only the in-frame clones, and not every one. In the table there are roughly 97,000 clones, more than 75% of which are singletons. The sequencing sample was made of PBMCs. These receptors originate from a woman aged 18-29 years in good health and CMV-seropositive.

In this sample, this clone turned up a few times. The chain couples TRBV2 to TRBJ1-2; D gene uncertain. The CDR3 loop spans 12 amino acids. V was shortened by 1 base and J by 4 bases, with 4 bases between the two germline ends. Germline CDR1 reads SNHLY; CDR2 reads FYNNEI. The CDR3 nucleotides are TGTGCCAGCAGTGAAGGGCCCTATGGCTACACCTTC. Protein product: CASSEGPYGYTF.

The chain couples TRBV15 to TRBJ2-1, with D unclear. V dropped 4 bases and J dropped 4 bases, with 5 bases sitting between them. The CDR3 is 12 residues long. Germline CDR1 LNHNV, CDR2 YYDKDF (reference sequence). CDR3 loop: CATSKRYNEQFF. The DNA for the CDR3 is TGTGCCACCAGCAAGCGTTACAATGAGCAGTTCTTC. Supplemented by reference TRBV15 and TRBJ2-1, the full variable domain reads DAMVIQNPRYQVTQFGKPVTLSCSQTLNHNVMYWYQQKSSQAPKLLFHYYDKDFNNEADTPDNFQSRRPNTSFCFLDIRSPGLGDTAMYLCATSKRYNEQFFGPGTRLTVL.

V usage is TRBV19 and J usage is TRBJ1-5; 9 nucleotides line up with TRBD1. The germline V gene has CDR1 LNHDA and CDR2 SQIVND (reference sequence). The V segment lost 1 base and the J segment 0 bases; nucleotides outside the gene matches: 4. This CDR3 spans 17 amino acids. CDR3 bases: TGTGCCAGTAGTATAGTAGGGACAGGGCTTAGCAATCAGCCCCAGCATTTT. This encodes CASSIVGTGLSNQPQHF.

This sequence joins TRBV30 and TRBJ2-3; TRBD2 is a possible D gene (6 bases). CDR1 GTSNPN and CDR2 SVGIG come from the germline V gene (reference sequence). The V and J ends lost 2 bases and 0 bases respectively, with 15 bases between them. The CDR3 totals 16 residues. CDR3 bases: TGTGCCTGGAGTAGAGGGAGGACGACTAGCACAGATACGCAGTATTTT. It codes for CAWSRGRTTSTDTQYF.

The J gene is TRBJ1-1, the V gene TRBV6-5, with TRBD1 as a possible D gene (6 bases). V shed 5 bases and J shed 4 bases, with 14 bases lying between them. The CDR3 totals 14 residues. CDR1 and CDR2 from the germline V gene are MNHEY and SVGAGI. The CDR3 DNA is TGTGCCAGCAGTATACGGGGGGGCGGCACTGAAGCTTTCTTT. Translation gives CASSIRGGGTEAFF.

This clone was seen more than once but under ten times. The rearrangement joins TRBV28 to TRBJ1-3; TRBD1 agrees at 7 bases. The length of the CDR3 is 15 residues. The germline V gene has CDR1 MDHEN and CDR2 SYDVKM. V shed 1 base and J 0 bases; nucleotides not matched to a gene: 0. CDR3 amino acids: CASSLYRGSGNTIYF. The CDR3 DNA is TGTGCCAGCAGTTTATACAGGGGCTCTGGAAACACCATATATTTT.

V usage is TRBV28 and J usage is TRBJ1-4; 8 bases fit TRBD1. The germline gives CDR1 MDHEN, CDR2 SYDVKM. With V trimmed by 6 bases and J by 6 bases, 27 bases remained unmatched. The CDR3 contains 21 residues. The CDR3 loop is CASSHTTIPGQVLWQDEKLFF. The CDR3 DNA sequence: TGTGCCAGCAGCCATACCACTATCCCGGGACAGGTTCTCTGGCAGGATGAAAAACTGTTTTTT.

This clone was seen just once. The chain couples TRBV19 to TRBJ1-5, with D tentatively TRBD1 (6 bases). V gave up 7 bases and J gave up 6 bases, with 22 bases separating them. CDR3 length: 16 amino acids. Germline values: CDR1 LNHDA, CDR2 SQIVND (reference sequence). The CDR3 reads CASTPGEGGSGQPQHF. The CDR3 nucleotides read TGTGCCAGTACCCCCGGAGAGGGGGGGTCAGGTCAGCCCCAGCATTTT.

This rearrangement joins TRBV2 to TRBJ2-3; 10 nucleotides match TRBD2. With V trimmed by 3 bases and J by 2 bases, 5 bases remained unmatched. The CDR3 length is 16 residues. Germline loops: CDR1 SNHLY, CDR2 FYNNEI. The CDR3 spells CASSEGTSAFTDTQYF. The DNA of the CDR3 is TGTGCCAGCAGTGAGGGGACTAGCGCATTCACAGATACGCAGTATTTT.

The rearrangement links TRBV7-2 to TRBJ2-1; 9 positions match TRBD1. Trimming cost V 5 bases and J 1 base; bases outside gene matches: 9. Looked up from germline, CDR1 is SGHTA and CDR2 is FQGNSA. The CDR3 runs 17 residues. CDR3 nucleotide sequence: TGTGCCAGCAGCAAAACAGGGGGCCCCACATCCTACAATGAGCAGTTCTTC. Translated, it gives CASSKTGGPTSYNEQFF.

The chain employs TRBV10-2 and TRBJ2-2; D possibly matches TRBD1 or TRBD2 (11 bases each). This CDR3 has 21 amino acids. The germline CDR1 and CDR2 sequences are WSHSY and SAAADI. The V gene lost 8 bases and the J gene lost 7 bases, with 38 bases spanning the gap. The CDR3 coding sequence is TGCGCCAGCGGACAGGGGGCGCGGGTTTTTAGCGGGAGGGGCCCGGTCGGGGAGCTGTTTTTT. Translated, it gives CASGQGARVFSGRGPVGELFF.

The chain combines TRBV7-9 with TRBJ1-5; 10 bases align to TRBD1. V shed 4 bases and J 6 bases; nucleotides not matched to a gene: 9. The CDR3 contains 16 residues. Germline-derived CDR1 and CDR2 are SEHNR and FQNEAQ (reference sequence). Here the CDR3 reads CASSSPTGGDPQPQHF. CDR3 sequence (DNA): TGTGCCAGCAGCTCGCCGACAGGGGGCGATCCTCAGCCCCAGCATTTT.

This chain joins TRBV6-5 and TRBJ2-7; 11 bases fit TRBD1. The V segment lost 4 bases and the J segment 4 bases; nucleotides outside the gene matches: 3. The CDR3 runs to 14 residues. The germline V gene has CDR1 MNHEY and CDR2 SVGAGI. CDR3 bases: TGTGCCAGCAGTTGGACAGGGGGCTCATACGAGCAGTACTTC. Translation gives CASSWTGGSYEQYF.

This chain links TRBV5-1 with TRBJ2-4; 7 bases are a match to TRBD1. Unmatched junction bases numbered 17, after V lost 3 bases and J lost 5 bases. Germline V gives CDR1 SGHRS, CDR2 YFSETQ. This CDR3 spans 18 amino acids. The CDR3 nucleotides read TGCGCCAGCAGCTGGGGATTGGGTGCTGGACAGGCACAAAACATTCAGTACTTC. Protein: CASSWGLGAGQAQNIQYF.

This clone was detected only once. This chain uses TRBV30 with TRBJ2-6, with D possibly TRBD2 on 5 matching bases. The CDR3 extends over 14 amino acids. CDR1 and CDR2 from the germline V gene are GTSNPN and SVGIG (reference sequence). The V end was cut by 5 bases, the J end by 2 bases, with 10 bases between. CDR3: CAWGRLTGANVLTF. The CDR3 nucleotides read TGTGCCTGGGGGAGACTGACTGGGGCCAACGTCCTGACTTTC.

The CDR3 bases are TGTGCCAGCAGCGGCCTGGGGCTACTGAACACTGAAGCTTTCTTT. This codes for CASSGLGLLNTEAFF. This chain uses TRBV5-6 with TRBJ1-1; weak D call: TRBD1 (5 bases). V gave up 4 bases and J gave up 0 bases, with 13 bases separating them. Germline V gene data show CDR1 as SGHDT and CDR2 as YYEEEE. This CDR3 is 15 amino acids long.

J is TRBJ2-2 and V is TRBV7-2; TRBD2 might be the D (6 bases). CDR3 length: 15 residues. Germline loops: CDR1 SGHTA, CDR2 FQGNSA. V lost 5 bases, J lost 7 bases, and 17 bases lay in between. In nucleotides, the CDR3 is TGTGCCAGCAGCCCTATGGCGGTCGGGAGCGGGGAGCTGTTTTTT. Residues: CASSPMAVGSGELFF. The whole variable domain, remainder taken from reference TRBV7-2 and TRBJ2-2, is GAGVSQSPSNKVTEKGKDVELRCDPISGHTALYWYRQSLGQGLEFLIYFQGNSAPDKSGLPSDRFSAERTGGSVSTLTIQRTQQEDSAVYLCASSPMAVGSGELFFGEGSRLTVL.

V gene TRBV4-1 combines with J gene TRBJ2-5, with D unclear. The V gene lost 2 bases and the J gene lost 5 bases, with 6 bases spanning the gap. Looked up from germline, CDR1 is MGHRA and CDR2 is YSYEKL. The CDR3 consists of 12 residues. CDR3 sequence: CASSQLGETQYF. In DNA form, the CDR3 reads TGCGCCAGCAGCCAACTTGGCGAGACCCAGTACTTC.

The table lists this clone with a few counts. CDR3 sequence (DNA): TGTGCCAGCAAGGGGGTTGACTATGGCTACACCTTC. Residues: CASKGVDYGYTF. V gene TRBV28 combines with J gene TRBJ1-2, with D possibly matching TRBD1 (6 bases). Germline V gene sequence: CDR1 MDHEN, CDR2 SYDVKM. The CDR3 sequence is 12 residues long. The V and J ends lost 7 bases and 3 bases respectively, with 9 bases between them.

This clone was observed once. The chain combines TRBV6-1 with TRBJ1-1, with TRBD1 as a possible D gene (5 bases). CDR3 length: 15 amino acids. The germline V and J ends were trimmed by 6 bases and 2 bases, with 16 bases remaining between them. Germline lookup yields CDR1 MNHNS and CDR2 SASEGT. CDR3 coding DNA: TGTGCCAGCAGAGCCGAGGACACCATAAACACTGAAGCTTTCTTT. This gives the protein CASRAEDTINTEAFF.

The chain couples TRBV19 to TRBJ1-1, with D unclear. Between the trimmed V and J ends, which lost 5 bases and 0 bases, there was a span of 13 bases. CDR3 length: 15 residues. CDR1 is LNHDA and CDR2 is SQIVND in the germline V gene (reference sequence). The CDR3 DNA is TGTGCCAGTAGTTGGGAGGGTACCATGAACACTGAAGCTTTCTTT. It encodes CASSWEGTMNTEAFF.

The rearrangement links TRBV10-3 to TRBJ2-7; 7 bases match TRBD1. The germline V gene encodes CDR1 ENHRY and CDR2 SYGVKD. V dropped 0 bases and J dropped 2; count of bases not matched to a gene: 4. CDR3 length equals 15 residues. CDR3: CAISESPGTAYEQYF. In DNA form, the CDR3 reads TGTGCCATCAGTGAGTCCCCCGGGACAGCCTACGAGCAGTACTTC.

The chain links TRBV19 to TRBJ1-4, with 8 bases fitting TRBD1. V was clipped by 11 bases and J by 0 bases; unmatched bases: 17. This CDR3 spans 18 amino acids. Germline values: CDR1 LNHDA, CDR2 SQIVND (reference sequence). CDR3 protein: CASSSVRGRGPTNEKLFF. The CDR3 nucleotides are TGTGCCTCCTCCTCGGTCAGGGGGCGCGGGCCAACTAATGAAAAACTGTTTTTT.

This clone appeared once. The chain links TRBV2 to TRBJ1-1; D is uncertain. V gave up 7 bases and J gave up 0 bases, with 15 bases separating them. CDR3 length: 15 amino acids. Looked up from germline, CDR1 is SNHLY and CDR2 is FYNNEI. DNA of the CDR3: TGTGCCAGCAAAGGTCCGGACTTGATGAACACTGAAGCTTTCTTT. This sequence encodes CASKGPDLMNTEAFF.

This clone was observed a single time. The junction does not match germline at one end; this may be a read error. The rearrangement links TRBV7-7 to TRBJ2-5; TRBD1 might be the D (5 bases). The germline V gene encodes CDR1 SSHAT and CDR2 FNYEAQ (reference sequence). The CDR3 contains 15 residues. CDR3 loop: CASSPARVEQETQYF. CDR3 coding DNA: TGTGCTAGCAGTCCAGCCAGGGTAGAACAAGAGACCCAGTACTTC.

The genes are TRBV27 and TRBJ2-6, with D perhaps TRBD2 (5 bases). Germline CDR1 and CDR2: MNHEY and SMNVEV (reference sequence). The ends were cut back, 4 bases at V and 2 bases at J, with 9 bases in the middle. This CDR3 has 15 amino acids. The CDR3 spells CASSSYGTGANVLTF. DNA for the CDR3: TGTGCCAGCAGTTCTTACGGGACTGGGGCCAACGTCCTGACTTTC.

The chain combines TRBV19 with TRBJ2-1; 11 nucleotides match TRBD2. This CDR3 is built from 16 residues. Losses at the gene ends were 6 bases for V and 6 bases for J; bases not matched to a gene: 10. Germline CDR1 is LNHDA and CDR2 is SQIVND (reference sequence). The CDR3 spells CASRTSRLAGFNEQFF. The CDR3, as DNA: TGTGCCAGTAGAACCAGTCGACTAGCGGGATTCAATGAGCAGTTCTTC.

The V gene is TRBV28, the J gene TRBJ1-5, with a possible D match to TRBD1 (6 bases). The CDR3 length is 16 residues. With 3 bases removed from V and 4 bases from J, the gap between germline ends came to 16 bases. CDR1 and CDR2 (germline): MDHEN, SYDVKM. This CDR3 reads CASSLWGRQENQPQHF. CDR3 nucleotides: TGTGCCAGCAGTTTGTGGGGGAGACAGGAGAATCAGCCCCAGCATTTT.

The chain employs TRBV25-1 and TRBJ2-5; 9 nucleotides align to TRBD1. Germline V gene lookup returns CDR1 MGHDK and CDR2 SYGVNS. Trimming removed 2 bases from V and 7 bases from J; junction bases left unmatched: 5. The CDR3 extends over 14 amino acids. The CDR3 sequence is CASSEPGQGATQYF. CDR3 nucleotides: TGTGCCAGCAGTGAACCGGGACAGGGCGCGACCCAGTACTTC.

The V and J genes are TRBV5-1 and TRBJ2-3; 8 positions match TRBD1. The CDR3 totals 16 residues. CDR1 SGHRS and CDR2 YFSETQ come from the germline V gene. After removal of 4 bases from V and 2 bases from J, the junction contained 9 bases not matched to a gene. The CDR3 DNA reads as TGCGCCAGCAGCGACAGGGGCGACTTGTACACAGATACGCAGTATTTT. It is translated as CASSDRGDLYTDTQYF.

This chain links TRBV2 with TRBJ2-1; a possible D gene is TRBD1 (5 bases). The V end lost 8 bases, the J end lost 0 bases, and 11 bases lay between the germline ends. The CDR3 is made up of 14 amino acids. The germline gives CDR1 SNHLY, CDR2 FYNNEI. CDR3 nucleotide sequence: TGTGCCAGCCGAACAGACAGCTCCTACAATGAGCAGTTCTTC. Its translation: CASRTDSSYNEQFF.

CDR3 protein: CASSPTRGLDSIEQFF. DNA for the CDR3: TGTGCCAGCAGCCCCACACGGGGACTCGACTCCATTGAGCAGTTCTTC. J is TRBJ2-1 and V is TRBV7-9; a weak D match, TRBD2 (6 bases). Between the trimmed V and J ends, which lost 5 bases and 9 bases, there was a span of 23 bases. Germline assignment: CDR1 SEHNR and CDR2 FQNEAQ (reference sequence). The CDR3 length is 16 residues.